This TCR beta chain originates from a study of cytomegalovirus exposure and HLA in healthy donors. Study-level background: Drawn from HLA-typed donors, about 85 million unique TCRs were held in an early data release. Study-wide findings and caveats: There were reportedly fewer N-insertions in an Asian-associated ancestry cluster than the roughly 670-donor mean, in a later analysis. In a later analysis, HLA-C alleles had the fewest associated TCRs, DRB1 alleles the most.

This clone was counted between two and nine times. Its cognate antigen is unknown. 60 Vbeta and 13 Jbeta primers were used in PCR. Libraries were prepared by immunoSEQ multiplex PCR; TCRdb keeps only in-frame clonotypes and omits some of them. Of about 160,000 clones listed, roughly four fifths are singletons. The V gene lost 6 bases and the J gene lost 4 bases, with 12 bases spanning the gap. This CDR3 is 13 amino acids long. The germline CDR1 and CDR2 sequences are SGHVT and SQSDAQ. This clonotype was sampled from a man aged 45-65 years in good health and CMV-seropositive. The sample was PBMCs. This sequence joins TRBV7-4 and TRBJ2-5, with a tentative D call TRBD1 (5 bases). The CDR3 protein is CASRPGCTETQYF. CDR3 sequence (DNA): TGTGCCAGCAGACCAGGGTGTACAGAGACCCAGTACTTC.